The TCR beta chain under discussion was sequenced for a study of early T cells in non-severe SARS-CoV-2 infection. Study details: The authors sequenced bulk RNA from unsorted whole blood, leaving chains unpaired. Whole-study results and caveats: VDJdb matches were skewed toward anti-spike CD8 T cell responses.

Separate cDNA molecules each had unique molecular identifiers attached to them. TCRdb independently ran MiXCR on the 5' RACE reads; one entry per CDR3 protein. The repertoire holds some 64,000 distinct CDR3 sequences, with about 17% as singletons. This clonotype was detected only a few times. The antigen is unknown. The CDR3 has 13 residues. CDR1 is SQVTM, CDR2 ANQGSEA, per germline. V lost 3 bases to trimming and J lost 8 bases, with 16 bases between them. The genes are TRBV29-1 and TRBJ1-2; D perhaps matches TRBD1 (5 bases). The sample was whole blood, taken at baseline. The receptor comes from an adult who was a healthcare worker with PCR-confirmed SARS-CoV-2 infection or an uninfected control (not recorded which). The CDR3 sequence: CSVETSRVRGYTF. The CDR3 region has the DNA TGCAGCGTTGAGACCAGCAGGGTTCGAGGCTACACCTTC.